The 13 T cell receptor beta chains in this list originate from one sample, sequenced in a study of control samples from healthy donors and cancer patients. Data came from immunoSEQ multiplex PCR; TCRdb stores just in-frame clones and leaves some out. There are approximately 150,000 clones in the sample; 85% to 95% occur only once, and approximately 1.4% lies in the top ten. The material sequenced was blood. The receptors derive from a woman aged 18 to 35 in good health.

This clone was recorded once. The chain recombines TRBV19 with TRBJ2-1; D is uncertain. The CDR3 is 14 residues long. Per germline, CDR1 LNHDA and CDR2 SQIVND (reference sequence). Trimming left V 8 bases short and J 3 bases short, with 14 bases between. The CDR3: CASQSRHNYNEQFF. CDR3 coding DNA: TGTGCCAGTCAGTCCCGTCACAACTACAATGAGCAGTTCTTC.

The chain couples TRBV7-2 to TRBJ2-1; D tentatively reads TRBD1 or TRBD2 (5 bases each). Germline loops: CDR1 SGHTA, CDR2 FQGNSA. The CDR3 totals 13 residues. Deletions cut 5 bases from V and 9 bases from J, with 14 bases between. CDR3 DNA: TGTGCCAGCAGCGGACTTATGGACACTGAGCAGTTCTTC. This sequence encodes CASSGLMDTEQFF.

The genes are TRBV21-1 and TRBJ2-2; TRBD2 is taken as the D call from the table, unchecked against the DNA. TRBV21-1 is deemed a pseudogene. The CDR3 has 14 residues. The CDR3 spells CASSKNGRVGELFF. The CDR3, as DNA: TGTGCCAGCAGCAAAAACGGGAGGGTCGGGGAGCTGTTTTTT.

V gene TRBV24-1 combines with J gene TRBJ2-3; 7 bases fit TRBD1. The germline V gene has CDR1 KGHDR and CDR2 SFDVKD. This CDR3 has 15 amino acids. With 3 bases clipped from V and 1 base from J, the junction kept 3 bases outside the gene matches. The CDR3 spells CATSDPGTGTDTQYF. The CDR3 DNA is TGTGCCACCAGTGATCCCGGGACAGGCACAGATACGCAGTATTTT.

This chain joins TRBV21-1 and TRBJ1-5; the DNA was not used to check the table's D call, TRBD1. TRBV21-1 is a documented pseudogene. The CDR3 has 19 amino acids. The CDR3 reads CASSNDVTGGGYSNQPQHF. In nucleotides, the CDR3 is TGTGCCAGCAGCAACGACGTAACAGGGGGCGGCTATAGCAATCAGCCCCAGCATTTT.

The rearrangement uses TRBV4-3 and TRBJ2-5; D may be TRBD1 or TRBD2 (5 bases each). The CDR3 is 15 amino acids. The germline V and J ends were trimmed by 2 bases and 5 bases, with 15 bases remaining between them. Looked up from germline, CDR1 is LGHNA and CDR2 is YSLEER. The CDR3 coding sequence is TGCGCCAGCAGCCAAACTAGGGGTGCGCAGGAGACCCAGTACTTC. As protein: CASSQTRGAQETQYF.

The chain combines TRBV6-5 with TRBJ2-7; D is unresolved. Germline V CDR1 and CDR2: MNHEY, SVGAGI. V gave up 6 bases and J gave up 2 bases, with 11 bases separating them. This CDR3 has 13 amino acids. CDR3 in DNA: TGTGCCAGCAGCCGCTTGGCCACCTACGAGCAGTACTTC. This sequence encodes CASSRLATYEQYF.

The rearrangement joins TRBV21-1 to TRBJ2-5; TRBD1 reflects the table's D call only, with no check against the DNA. TRBV21-1 is described as a pseudogene. This CDR3 spans 14 amino acids. CDR3: CASSRGQAPGTQYF. In nucleotides, the CDR3 is TGTGCCAGCAGCCGAGGACAGGCCCCAGGGACCCAGTACTTC.

J is TRBJ1-1 and V is TRBV28, with 9 positions matching TRBD1. With V trimmed by 9 bases and J by 5 bases, 4 bases remained unmatched. The CDR3 spans 12 residues. Germline V lookup: CDR1 MDHEN, CDR2 SYDVKM. CDR3 bases: TGTGCCAGTAAGACAGGGGGAACTGAAGCTTTCTTT. Its translation: CASKTGGTEAFF.

A note on this clone: Other DNA variants within this sample encode the same CDR3. The CDR3 DNA follows: TGTGCCAGCAGTTCCCCTCGAGAGGGCAATCAGCCCCAGCATTTT. Translation: CASSSPREGNQPQHF. The chain joins TRBV28 to TRBJ1-5; D unresolved. The CDR3 is made up of 15 amino acids. Germline values: CDR1 MDHEN, CDR2 SYDVKM. Trimming took 4 bases from V and 2 from J, leaving 12 bases between them.

CDR3 DNA: TGTGCCAGCAGCGTGGGGCCAATCGGGGCCACCGGGGAGCTGTTTTTT. Residues: CASSVGPIGATGELFF. The chain uses TRBV9 and TRBJ2-2; TRBD1 or TRBD2 may be the D gene (5 bases each). Germline CDR1 is SGDLS and CDR2 is YYNGEE. V was trimmed by 2 bases and J by 4 bases, leaving 15 bases between them. The CDR3 covers 16 residues.

The gene calls are TRBV12-3 or TRBV12-4 and TRBJ1-2; D call uncertain. The V gene lost 4 bases and the J gene lost 5 bases, with 11 bases spanning the gap. The CDR3 is made up of 13 amino acids. The CDR3, as DNA: TGTGCCAGCAGTTCGTCCAGTGGGTATGGCTACACCTTC. Translated: CASSSSSGYGYTF.

The chain couples TRBV18 to TRBJ1-1, with 11 bases matching TRBD1. V shed 4 bases and J 5 bases; nucleotides not matched to a gene: 6. CDR1 is KGHSH and CDR2 is LQKENI in the germline V gene. The CDR3 length is 15 residues. CDR3 DNA: TGTGCCAGCTCACAAGGACAGGGGGCGCATACTGAAGCTTTCTTT. It encodes CASSQGQGAHTEAFF.